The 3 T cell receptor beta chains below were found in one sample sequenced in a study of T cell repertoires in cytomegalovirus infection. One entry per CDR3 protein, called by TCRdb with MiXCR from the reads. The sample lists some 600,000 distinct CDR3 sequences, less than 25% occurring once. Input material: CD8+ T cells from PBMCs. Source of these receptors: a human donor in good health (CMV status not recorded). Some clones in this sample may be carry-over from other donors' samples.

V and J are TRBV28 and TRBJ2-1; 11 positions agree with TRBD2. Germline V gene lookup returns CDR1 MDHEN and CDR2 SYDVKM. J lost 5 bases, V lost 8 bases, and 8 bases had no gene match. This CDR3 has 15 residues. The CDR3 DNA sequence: TGTGCCAGCGGATTAGCGGGGGGGCCTCACAATGAGCAGTTCTTC. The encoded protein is CASGLAGGPHNEQFF.

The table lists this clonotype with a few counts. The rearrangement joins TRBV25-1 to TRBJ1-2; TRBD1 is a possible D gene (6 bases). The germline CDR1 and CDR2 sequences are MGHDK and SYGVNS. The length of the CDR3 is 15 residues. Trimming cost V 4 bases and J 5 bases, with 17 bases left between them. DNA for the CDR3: TGTGCCAGCAGTGGAGACAAGGGGGTTGGATATGGCTACACCTTC. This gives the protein CASSGDKGVGYGYTF.

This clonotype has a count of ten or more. The CDR3 here is CASTWTLNTEAFF. CDR3 sequence (DNA): TGTGCCAGCACGTGGACCTTGAACACTGAAGCTTTCTTT. The chain has TRBV7-9 and TRBJ1-1; D remains ambiguous. Germline CDR1 reads SEHNR; CDR2 reads FQNEAQ (reference sequence). This CDR3 is 13 amino acids long. Trimming stripped 7 bases from V and 0 bases from J, with 9 bases between.